This T cell receptor (beta chain) was captured by sequencing in a study of regulatory T cells in long-lasting Graves disease. Study conclusions and caveats: Persistent cases favored TRBV28, TRBJ1-2 and TRBJ2-5.

This clonotype was seen repeatedly, ten times or more. Its antigen is unidentified. Specified time point: newly diagnosed GD, antithyroid drugs for less than 3 months. Generation of the TCR library employed RNA extracted from PBMCs. A blood draw put around 9.1 milliliters of peripheral blood into EDTA tubes. The germline V and J ends were trimmed by 1 base and 4 bases, with 7 bases remaining between them. Germline lookup yields CDR1 SEHNR and CDR2 FQNEAQ (reference sequence). This CDR3 comprises 13 residues. HTBI primers from iRepertoire and Arm-PCR of CDR3 regions yielded the TCR beta libraries. TCRdb reprocessed the multiplex PCR reads with MiXCR, giving one entry per CDR3 protein. Of around 250,000 distinct CDR3 sequences detected, about 17% appear once; the ten largest clones hold roughly 15%. This same sample was also taken into another study, of T cells in Graves' hyperthyroidism and ophthalmopathy. That study reports: Participants, patients aged 18 to 65, had newly diagnosed hyperthyroidism with a duration under 2 months. A model of 13 V-J features distinguished ophthalmopathy from stable hyperthyroidism.

This chain connects TRBV7-9 to TRBJ1-2, with D perhaps TRBD1 (5 bases). This clonotype originated in a woman aged 25-40 years with Graves disease. The specimen was peripheral blood mononuclear cells (PBMCs), collected at new diagnosis, from a patient treated with antithyroid drugs. This CDR3 is CASSLGGSYGYTF. For the CDR3, the DNA is TGTGCCAGCAGCTTAGGGGGGAGCTATGGCTACACCTTC.